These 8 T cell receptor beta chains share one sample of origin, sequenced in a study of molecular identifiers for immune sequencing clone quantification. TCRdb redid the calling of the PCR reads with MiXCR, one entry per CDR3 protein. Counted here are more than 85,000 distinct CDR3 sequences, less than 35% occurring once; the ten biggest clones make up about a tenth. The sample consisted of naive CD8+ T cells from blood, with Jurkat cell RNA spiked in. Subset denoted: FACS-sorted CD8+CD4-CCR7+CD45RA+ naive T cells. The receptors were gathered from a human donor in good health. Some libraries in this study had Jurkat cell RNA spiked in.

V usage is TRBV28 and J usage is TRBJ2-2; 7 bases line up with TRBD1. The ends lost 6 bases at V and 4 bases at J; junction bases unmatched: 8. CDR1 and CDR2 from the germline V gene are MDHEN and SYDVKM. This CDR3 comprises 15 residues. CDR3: CASSGMGQITGELFF. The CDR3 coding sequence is TGTGCCAGCAGCGGGATGGGACAGATCACCGGGGAGCTGTTTTTT.

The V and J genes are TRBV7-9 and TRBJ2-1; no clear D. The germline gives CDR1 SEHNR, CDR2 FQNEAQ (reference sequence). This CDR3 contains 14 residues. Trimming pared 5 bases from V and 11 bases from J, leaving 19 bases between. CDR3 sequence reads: CASSRPGDWGQQFF. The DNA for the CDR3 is TGTGCCAGCAGCCGGCCGGGTGATTGGGGTCAGCAGTTCTTC.

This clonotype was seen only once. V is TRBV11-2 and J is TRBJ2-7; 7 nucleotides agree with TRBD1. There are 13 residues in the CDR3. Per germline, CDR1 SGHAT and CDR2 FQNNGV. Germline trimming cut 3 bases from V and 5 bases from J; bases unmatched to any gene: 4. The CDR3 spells CASSLGQNNEQYF. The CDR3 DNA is TGTGCCAGCAGCTTGGGACAGAACAACGAGCAGTACTTC.

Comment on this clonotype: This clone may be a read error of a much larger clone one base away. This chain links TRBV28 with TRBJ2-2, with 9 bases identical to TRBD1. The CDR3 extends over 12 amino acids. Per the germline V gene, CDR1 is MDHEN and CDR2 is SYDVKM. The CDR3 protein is CAGRQGAGELFF. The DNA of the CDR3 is TGTGCCGGCAGACAGGGGGCCGGGGAGCTGTTTTTT.

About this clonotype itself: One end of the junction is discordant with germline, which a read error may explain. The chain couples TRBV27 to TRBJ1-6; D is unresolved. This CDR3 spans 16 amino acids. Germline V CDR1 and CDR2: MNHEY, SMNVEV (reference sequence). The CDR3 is CASSLSGGFYNSPHHF. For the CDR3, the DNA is TGTGCCAGCAGTTTATCGGGTGGGTTCTATAATTCACCCCACCACTTT.

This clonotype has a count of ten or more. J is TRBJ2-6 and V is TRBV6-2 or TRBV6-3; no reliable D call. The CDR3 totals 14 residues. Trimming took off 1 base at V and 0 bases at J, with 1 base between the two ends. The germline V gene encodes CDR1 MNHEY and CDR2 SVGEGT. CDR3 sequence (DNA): TGTGCCAGCAGTTACTTCTCTGGGGCCAACGTCCTGACTTTC. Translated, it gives CASSYFSGANVLTF.

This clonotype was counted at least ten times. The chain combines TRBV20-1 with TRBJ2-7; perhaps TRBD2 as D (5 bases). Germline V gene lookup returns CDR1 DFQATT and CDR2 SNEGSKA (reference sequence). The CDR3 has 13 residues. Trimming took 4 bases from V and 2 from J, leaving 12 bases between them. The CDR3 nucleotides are TGCAGTGCTAAATCCGTAGCGCCCTACGAGCAGTACTTC. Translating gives CSAKSVAPYEQYF.

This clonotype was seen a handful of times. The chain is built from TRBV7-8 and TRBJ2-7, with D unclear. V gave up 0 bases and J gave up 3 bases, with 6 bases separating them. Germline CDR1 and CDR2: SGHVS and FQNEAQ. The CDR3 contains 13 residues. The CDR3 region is CASSLAQIYEQYF. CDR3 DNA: TGTGCCAGCAGCTTAGCACAGATCTACGAGCAGTACTTC. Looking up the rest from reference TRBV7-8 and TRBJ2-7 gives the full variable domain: GAGVSQSPRYKVAKRGQDVALRCDPISGHVSLFWYQQALGQGPEFLTYFQNEAQLDKSGLPSDRFFAERPEGSVSTLKIQRTQQEDSAVYLCASSLAQIYEQYFGPGTRLTVT.